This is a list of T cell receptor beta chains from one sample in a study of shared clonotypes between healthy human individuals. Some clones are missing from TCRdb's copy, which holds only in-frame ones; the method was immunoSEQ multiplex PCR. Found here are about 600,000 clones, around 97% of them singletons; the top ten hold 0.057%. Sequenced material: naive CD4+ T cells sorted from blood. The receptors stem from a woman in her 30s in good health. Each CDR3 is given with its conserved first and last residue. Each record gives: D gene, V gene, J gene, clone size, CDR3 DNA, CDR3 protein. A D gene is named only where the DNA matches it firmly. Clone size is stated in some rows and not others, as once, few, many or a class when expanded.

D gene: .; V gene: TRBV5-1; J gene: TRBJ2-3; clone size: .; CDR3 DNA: TGCGCCAGCAGCTTTTTCCAGCGGAGAAGCACAGATACGCAGTATTTT; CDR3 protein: CASSFFQRRSTDTQYF
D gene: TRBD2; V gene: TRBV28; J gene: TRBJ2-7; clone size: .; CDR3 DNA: TGTGCCAGCAGTTCCCCCCTAGCGGGAGGTGCCTACGAGCAGTACTTC; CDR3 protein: CASSSPLAGGAYEQYF
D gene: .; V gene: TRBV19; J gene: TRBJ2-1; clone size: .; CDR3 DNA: TGTGCCAGTAGTTTCGCCGGCGGGCCGATAAATGAGCAGTTCTTC; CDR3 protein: CASSFAGGPINEQFF
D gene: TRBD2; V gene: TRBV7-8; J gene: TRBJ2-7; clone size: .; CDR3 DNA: TGTGCCAGCAGCCCCATACCGGGACTAACCACCTACGAGCAGTACTTC; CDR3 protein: CASSPIPGLTTYEQYF
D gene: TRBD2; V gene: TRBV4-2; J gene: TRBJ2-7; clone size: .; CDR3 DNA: TGTGCCAGCAGCCAAGATTGGCTAGCGGGAAGCTACGAGCAGTACTTC; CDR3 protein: CASSQDWLAGSYEQYF
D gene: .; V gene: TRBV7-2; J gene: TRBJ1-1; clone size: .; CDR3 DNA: TGTGCCAGCAGCTCACAGATGAACACTGAAGCTTTCTTT; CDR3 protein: CASSSQMNTEAFF
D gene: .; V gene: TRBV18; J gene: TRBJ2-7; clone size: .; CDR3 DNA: TGTGCCAGCTCACCAGGTCCCACAGGTTCCTACGAGCAGTACTTC; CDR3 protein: CASSPGPTGSYEQYF
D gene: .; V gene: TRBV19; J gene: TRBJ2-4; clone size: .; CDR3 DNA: TGTGCCAGTAGTATAGGGGAACAATCAGCCCAGTACTTC; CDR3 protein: CASSIGEQSAQYF
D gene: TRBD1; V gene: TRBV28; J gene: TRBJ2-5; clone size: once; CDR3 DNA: TGTGCCAGCAGTCCACAGACAGGGGGAGAGACCCAGTACTTC; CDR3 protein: CASSPQTGGETQYF
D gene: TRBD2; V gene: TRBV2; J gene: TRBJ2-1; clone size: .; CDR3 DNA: TGTGCCAGCAGGGGGACTAGCGGGAAGGCCCCCAGGCGGAATGAGCAGTTCTTC; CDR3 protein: CASRGTSGKAPRRNEQFF
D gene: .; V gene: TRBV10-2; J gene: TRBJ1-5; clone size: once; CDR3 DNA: TGCGCCAGCACCAAGAGGGGGGGGCAGAGCAATCAGCCCCAGCATTTT; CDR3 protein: CASTKRGGQSNQPQHF
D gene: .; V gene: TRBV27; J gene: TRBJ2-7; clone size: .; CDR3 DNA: TGTGCCAGCAGTGACGGACTGGGTAGCTACGAGCAGTACTTC; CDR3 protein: CASSDGLGSYEQYF
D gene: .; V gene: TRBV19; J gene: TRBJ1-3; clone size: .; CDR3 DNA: TGTGCCAGTATGGAGGGACCACAGGGATTTGGAAACACCATATATTTT; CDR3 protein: CASMEGPQGFGNTIYF
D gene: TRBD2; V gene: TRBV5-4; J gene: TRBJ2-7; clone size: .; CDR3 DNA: TGTGCCAGCAGCTTGGCGGGAGGGCCTTGGGAGCAGTACTTC; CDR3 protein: CASSLAGGPWEQYF
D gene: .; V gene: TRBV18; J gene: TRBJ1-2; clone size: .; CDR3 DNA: TGTGCCAGCTCACCGGGGCAGCGGGGAGCTTACTATGGCTACACCTTC; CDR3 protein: CASSPGQRGAYYGYTF
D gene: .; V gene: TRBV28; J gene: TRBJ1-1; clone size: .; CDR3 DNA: TGTGCCAGCAGTCTAAATACAGGAGAAGCTTTCTTT; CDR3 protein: CASSLNTGEAFF
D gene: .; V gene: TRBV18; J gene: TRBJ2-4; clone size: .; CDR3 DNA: TGTGCCAGCTCACCGCGACAGGAAAAAAACATTCAGTACTTC; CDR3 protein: CASSPRQEKNIQYF
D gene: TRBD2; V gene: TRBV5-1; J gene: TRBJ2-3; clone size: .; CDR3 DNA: TGCGCCAGCAGCCCATCAGCGACTAGCAGAGATACGCAGTATTTT; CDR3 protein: CASSPSATSRDTQYF
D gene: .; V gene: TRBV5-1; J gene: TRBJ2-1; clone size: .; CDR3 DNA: TGCGCCAGCAGCGGCGGACGGATCTCCTACAATGAGCAGTTCTTC; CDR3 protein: CASSGGRISYNEQFF
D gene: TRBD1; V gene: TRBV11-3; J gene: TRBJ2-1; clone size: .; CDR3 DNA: TGTGCCAGCAGCTGGGGGTATGAGGGGGCAGTAGACAATGAGCAGTTCTTC; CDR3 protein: CASSWGYEGAVDNEQFF
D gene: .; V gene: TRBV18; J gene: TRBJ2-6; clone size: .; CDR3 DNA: TGTGCCAGCTCACCACGGGGACCCCTCTCTGGGGCCAACGTCCTGACTTTC; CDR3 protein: CASSPRGPLSGANVLTF
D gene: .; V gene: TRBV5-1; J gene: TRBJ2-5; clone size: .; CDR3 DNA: TGCGCCAGCAGCTTGGATCCTGACGGCCAAGAGACCCAGTACTTC; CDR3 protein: CASSLDPDGQETQYF
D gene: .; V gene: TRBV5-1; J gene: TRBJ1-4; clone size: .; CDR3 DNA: TGCGCCAGCAGCTTTTTCGGGACACTTAATGAAAAACTGTTTTTT; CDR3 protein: CASSFFGTLNEKLFF
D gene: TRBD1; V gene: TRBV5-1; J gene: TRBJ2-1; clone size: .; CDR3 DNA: TGCGCCAGCAGCTTCGACAGGGTTGAGCAGTTCTTC; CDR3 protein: CASSFDRVEQFF
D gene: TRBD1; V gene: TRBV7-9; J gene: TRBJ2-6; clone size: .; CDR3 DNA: TGTGCCAGCAGCTCCCGGACAGGGTCTGGGGCCAACGTCCTGACTTTC; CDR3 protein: CASSSRTGSGANVLTF
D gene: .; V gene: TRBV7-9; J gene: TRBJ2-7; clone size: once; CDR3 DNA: TGTGCCAGCAGCTTACGTTGGGCACAGCCGAAGATATCCTACGAGCAGTACTTC; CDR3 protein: CASSLRWAQPKISYEQYF
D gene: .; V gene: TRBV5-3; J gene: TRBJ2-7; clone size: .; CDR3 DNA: TGTGCCAGAAGCTTACAGACAGTTTTCTCCTACGAGCAGTACTTC; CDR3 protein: CARSLQTVFSYEQYF
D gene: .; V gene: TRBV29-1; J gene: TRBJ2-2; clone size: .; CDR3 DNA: TGCAGCGTGGGCGGGATCAGGGGCACCGGGGAGCTGTTTTTT; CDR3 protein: CSVGGIRGTGELFF
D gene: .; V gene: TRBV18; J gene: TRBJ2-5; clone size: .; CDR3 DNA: TGTGCCAGCTCACCTGACAGAGAGACCCAGTACTTC; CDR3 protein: CASSPDRETQYF
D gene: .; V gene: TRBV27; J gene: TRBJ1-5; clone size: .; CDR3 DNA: TGTGCCAGCAGTTTACTGGCAGGGGACGACAATCAGCCCCAGCATTTT; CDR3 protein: CASSLLAGDDNQPQHF
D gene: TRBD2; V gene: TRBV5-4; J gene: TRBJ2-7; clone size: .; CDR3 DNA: TGTGCCAGCAGCTTGGTGGGGGGAGGGCCCAACGAGCAGTACTTC; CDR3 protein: CASSLVGGGPNEQYF
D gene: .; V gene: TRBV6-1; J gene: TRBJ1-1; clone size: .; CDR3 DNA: TGTGCCAGCAGGTGGGACACGAACACTGAAGCTTTCTTT; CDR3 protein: CASRWDTNTEAFF
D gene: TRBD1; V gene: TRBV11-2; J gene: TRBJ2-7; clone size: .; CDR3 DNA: TGTGCCAGCAGCTCGGGACAGGGGAACTACGAGCAGTACTTC; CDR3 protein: CASSSGQGNYEQYF
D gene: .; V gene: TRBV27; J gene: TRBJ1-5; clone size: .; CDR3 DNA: TGTGCCAGCAGTTCCTATCGAAGTGAGTATAGCAATCAGCCCCAGCATTTT; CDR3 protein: CASSSYRSEYSNQPQHF
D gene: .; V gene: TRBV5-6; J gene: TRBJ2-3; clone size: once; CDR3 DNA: TGTGCCAGCAGCTTCGGGGGAGCAGATACGCAGTATTTT; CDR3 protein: CASSFGGADTQYF
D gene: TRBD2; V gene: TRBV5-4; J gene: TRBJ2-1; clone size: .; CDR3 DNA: TGTGCCAGCAGCCGGGACCTGACTAGCTATAATGAGCAGTTCTTC; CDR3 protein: CASSRDLTSYNEQFF
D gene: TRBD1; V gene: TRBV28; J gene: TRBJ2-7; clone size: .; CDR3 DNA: TGTGCCAGCAGCCCAGACAGGGAGAGTTCCTACGAGCAGTACTTC; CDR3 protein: CASSPDRESSYEQYF
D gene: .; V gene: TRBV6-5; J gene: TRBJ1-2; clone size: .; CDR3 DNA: TGTGCCAGCAGTTATCGAACAGGTTATGGCTACACCTTC; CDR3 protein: CASSYRTGYGYTF
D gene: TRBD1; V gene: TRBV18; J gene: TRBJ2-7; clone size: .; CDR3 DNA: TGTGCCAGCTCACAACCGGGACAGGGGGCTTACGAGCAGTACTTC; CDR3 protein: CASSQPGQGAYEQYF
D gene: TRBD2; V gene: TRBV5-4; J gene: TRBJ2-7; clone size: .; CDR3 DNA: TGTGCCAGCAGCCTGGCTAGCGGGATAGTATACGAGCAGTACTTC; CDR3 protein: CASSLASGIVYEQYF
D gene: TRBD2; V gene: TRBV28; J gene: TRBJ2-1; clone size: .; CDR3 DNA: TGTGCCAGCAGTTTTTATAGCGGGAGTTCTATGATTGATGAGCAGTTCTTC; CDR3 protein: CASSFYSGSSMIDEQFF
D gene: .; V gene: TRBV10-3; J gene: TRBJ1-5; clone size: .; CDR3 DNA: TGTGCCATCAGTGAGTCGGGTCCTTTGGGCAATCAGCCCCAGCATTTT; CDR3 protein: CAISESGPLGNQPQHF
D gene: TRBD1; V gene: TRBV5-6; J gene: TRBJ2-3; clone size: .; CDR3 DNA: TGTGCCAGCAGCTGGCGCGGACAGGGGGCGGGAGATACGCAGTATTTT; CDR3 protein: CASSWRGQGAGDTQYF
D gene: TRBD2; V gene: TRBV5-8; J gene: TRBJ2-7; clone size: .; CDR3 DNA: TGTGCCACCGTGCCGGGGACTAGCGGCTTCTACGAGCAGTACTTC; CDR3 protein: CATVPGTSGFYEQYF
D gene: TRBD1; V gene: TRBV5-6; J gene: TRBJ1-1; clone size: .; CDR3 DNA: TGTGCCAGCAGCTTTGGGGACAGGAGAACTGAAGCTTTCTTT; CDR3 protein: CASSFGDRRTEAFF
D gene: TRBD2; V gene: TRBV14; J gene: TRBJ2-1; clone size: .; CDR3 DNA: TGTGCCAGCAGCCAGATAGCGGGAGGCTACAATGAGCAGTTCTTC; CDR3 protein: CASSQIAGGYNEQFF
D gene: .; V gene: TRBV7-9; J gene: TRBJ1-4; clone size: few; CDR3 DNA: TGTGCCAGCAGCTTAGGGGGCGCTTCTAATGAAAAACTGTTTTTT; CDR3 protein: CASSLGGASNEKLFF
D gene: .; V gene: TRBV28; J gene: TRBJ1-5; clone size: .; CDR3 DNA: TGTGCCAGCAGTTTATCTGTCGCAGGCGCTCAGCCCCAGCATTTT; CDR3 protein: CASSLSVAGAQPQHF
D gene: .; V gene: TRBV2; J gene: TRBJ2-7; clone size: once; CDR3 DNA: TGTGCCAGCAGCTACGACCCCTACGAGCAGTACTTC; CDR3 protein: CASSYDPYEQYF